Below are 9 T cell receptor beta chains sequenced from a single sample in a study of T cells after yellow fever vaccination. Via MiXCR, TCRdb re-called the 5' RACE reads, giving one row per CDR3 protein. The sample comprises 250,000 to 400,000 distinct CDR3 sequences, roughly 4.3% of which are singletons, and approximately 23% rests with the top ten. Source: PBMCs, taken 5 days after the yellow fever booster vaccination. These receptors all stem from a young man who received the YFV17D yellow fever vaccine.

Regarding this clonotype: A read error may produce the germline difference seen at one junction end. The CDR3 DNA sequence: TGTGCCAGCAGCTTTGACAGGGGTACATCACACCTCCACTTT. It encodes CASSFDRGTSHLHF. The genes are TRBV7-2 and TRBJ1-6; 8 nucleotides line up with TRBD1. Germline V gene lookup returns CDR1 SGHTA and CDR2 FQGNSA. This CDR3 contains 14 residues.

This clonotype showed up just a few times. The CDR3 sequence is CASSYGRVGYEQYV. For the CDR3, the DNA is TGTGCCAGCAGTTACGGCAGGGTAGGCTACGAGCAGTACGTC. V and J are TRBV6-5 and TRBJ2-7; possible D gene TRBD1, 5 bases. The CDR3 is 14 residues long. The ends were cut back, 2 bases at V and 3 bases at J, with 11 bases in the middle. In germline, CDR1 is MNHEY, CDR2 SVGAGI.

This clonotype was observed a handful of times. The CDR3 DNA is TGTGCCAGCGTCGGGGATAGCAATCAGCCCCAGCATTTT. Encoded protein: CASVGDSNQPQHF. The gene calls are TRBV2 and TRBJ1-5; the D is unclear. Deletions cut 8 bases from V and 0 bases from J, with 8 bases between. This CDR3 has 13 amino acids. The germline V gene encodes CDR1 SNHLY and CDR2 FYNNEI.

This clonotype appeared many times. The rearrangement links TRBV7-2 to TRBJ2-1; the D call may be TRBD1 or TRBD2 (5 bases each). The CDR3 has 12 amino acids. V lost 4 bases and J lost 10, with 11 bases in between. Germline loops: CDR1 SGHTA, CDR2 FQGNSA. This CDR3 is CASSSDWGEQFF. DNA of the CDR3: TGTGCCAGCAGCTCGGACTGGGGGGAGCAGTTCTTC.

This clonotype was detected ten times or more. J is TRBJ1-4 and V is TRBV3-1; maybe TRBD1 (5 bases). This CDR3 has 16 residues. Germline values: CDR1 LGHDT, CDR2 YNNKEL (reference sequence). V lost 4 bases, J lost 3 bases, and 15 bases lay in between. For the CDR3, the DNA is TGTGCCAGCAGCCCCTATCCCCGCAGGGCTAATGAAAAACTGTTTTTT. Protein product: CASSPYPRRANEKLFF.

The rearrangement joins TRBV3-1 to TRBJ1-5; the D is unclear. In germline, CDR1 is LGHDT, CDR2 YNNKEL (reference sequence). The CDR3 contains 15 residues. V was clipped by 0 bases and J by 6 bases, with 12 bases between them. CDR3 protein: CASSQDAGSGQPQHF. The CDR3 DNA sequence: TGTGCCAGCAGCCAAGATGCGGGGAGCGGTCAGCCCCAGCATTTT.

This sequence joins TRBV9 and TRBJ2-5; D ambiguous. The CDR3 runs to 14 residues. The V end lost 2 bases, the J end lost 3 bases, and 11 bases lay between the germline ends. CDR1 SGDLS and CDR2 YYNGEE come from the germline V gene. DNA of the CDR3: TGTGCCAGCAGCGTTTCTAACTATGAAGAGACCCAGTACTTC. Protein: CASSVSNYEETQYF.

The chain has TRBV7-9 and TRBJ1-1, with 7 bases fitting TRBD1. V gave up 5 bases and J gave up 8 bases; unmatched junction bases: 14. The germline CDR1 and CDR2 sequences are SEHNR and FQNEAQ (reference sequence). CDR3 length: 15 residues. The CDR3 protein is CASSPRGPTGEEAFF. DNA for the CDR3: TGTGCCAGCAGCCCCAGGGGTCCAACAGGGGAAGAAGCTTTCTTT.

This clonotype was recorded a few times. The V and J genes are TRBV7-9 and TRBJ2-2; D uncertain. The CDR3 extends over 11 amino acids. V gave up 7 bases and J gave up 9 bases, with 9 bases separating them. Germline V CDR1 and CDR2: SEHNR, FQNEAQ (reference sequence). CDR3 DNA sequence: TGTGCCAGCAAGAGCCCCCGGGAGCTGTTTTTT. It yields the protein CASKSPRELFF.